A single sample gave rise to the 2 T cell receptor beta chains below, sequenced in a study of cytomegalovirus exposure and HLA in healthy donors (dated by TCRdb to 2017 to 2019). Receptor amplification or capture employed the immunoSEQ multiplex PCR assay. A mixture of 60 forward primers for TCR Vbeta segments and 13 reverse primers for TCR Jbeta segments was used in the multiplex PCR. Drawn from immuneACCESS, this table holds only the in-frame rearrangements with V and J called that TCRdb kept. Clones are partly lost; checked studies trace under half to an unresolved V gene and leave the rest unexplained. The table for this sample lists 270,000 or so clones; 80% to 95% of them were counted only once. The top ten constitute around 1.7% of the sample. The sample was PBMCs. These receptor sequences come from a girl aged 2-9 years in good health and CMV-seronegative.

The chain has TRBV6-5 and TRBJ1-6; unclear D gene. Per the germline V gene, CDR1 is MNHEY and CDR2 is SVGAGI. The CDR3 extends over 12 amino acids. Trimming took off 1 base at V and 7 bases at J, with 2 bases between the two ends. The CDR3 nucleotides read TGTGCCAGCAGTTACTTAAATTCACCCCTCCACTTT. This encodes CASSYLNSPLHF.

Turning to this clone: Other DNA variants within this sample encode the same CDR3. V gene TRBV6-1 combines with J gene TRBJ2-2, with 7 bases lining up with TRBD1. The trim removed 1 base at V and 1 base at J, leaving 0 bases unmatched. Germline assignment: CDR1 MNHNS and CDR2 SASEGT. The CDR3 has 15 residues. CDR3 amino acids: CASSEGQGNTGELFF. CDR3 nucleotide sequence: TGTGCCAGCAGTGAAGGACAGGGGAACACCGGGGAGCTGTTTTTT.